One sample yielded the 20 T cell receptor beta chains listed below, sequenced in a study of vaccination effects on CD4 cells after COVID-19. Within the ViraFEST assay, antigen-specific CD4+ T cells underwent expansion with viral peptide pools prior to sequencing. Between days 10 and 11 of culture, CD4+ T cells were separated out. The study found no prior SARS-CoV-2 infection in the vaccine recipients, who tested negative for nucleocapsid antibodies. Antigens of these TCRs are unknown. Sequencing used immunoSEQ multiplex PCR; TCRdb keeps in-frame clones, though not all of them. The data contain about 41,000 clones, roughly 70% of them singletons. Material: CD4+ T cells from PBMCs cultured with HCoV-OC43 spike peptides, obtained before COVID-19 vaccination. Regarding subset: HCoV-OC43 spike overlapping peptide pool stimulation. The source is a human donor who received a COVID-19 vaccine.

The chain links TRBV6-6 to TRBJ1-1; TRBD1 aligns across 10 bases. The CDR3 has 16 residues. Germline V CDR1 and CDR2: MNHNY, SVGAGI (reference sequence). V shed 5 bases, J shed 4 bases, and the junction held 10 bases outside the gene matches. The CDR3 loop reads CASSHDRGRRGTEAFF. Here the CDR3 DNA reads TGTGCCAGCAGTCACGACAGGGGGCGTAGGGGCACTGAAGCTTTCTTT.

This CDR3 reads CASNPSGRVSYNEQFF. In DNA form, the CDR3 reads TGTGCCAGCAACCCTAGCGGGAGGGTCTCCTACAATGAGCAGTTCTTC. This chain links TRBV3-1 (or the pseudogene TRBV3-2) with TRBJ2-1; 12 positions match TRBD2. V shed 7 bases, J shed 0 bases, and the junction held 4 bases outside the gene matches. CDR3 length: 16 residues. Germline CDR1 is LGHDT and CDR2 is YNNKEL (reference sequence).

The V call is TRBV27, the J call TRBJ1-6; D gene ambiguous. The germline V gene has CDR1 MNHEY and CDR2 SMNVEV (reference sequence). Between the trimmed V and J ends, which lost 1 base and 2 bases, there was a span of 6 bases. This CDR3 has 15 amino acids. The CDR3 coding sequence is TGTGCCAGCAGTTTATTCGGACCCTATAATTCACCCCTCCACTTT. Translated, it gives CASSLFGPYNSPLHF.

CDR3 region: CASSPFQFQETQYF. The CDR3 DNA follows: TGTGCCAGCAGCCCTTTTCAATTCCAAGAGACCCAGTACTTC. J is TRBJ2-5 and V is TRBV27; D gene ambiguous. The CDR3 length is 14 residues. Per the germline V gene, CDR1 is MNHEY and CDR2 is SMNVEV (reference sequence). The V gene lost 6 bases and the J gene lost 1 base, with 12 bases spanning the gap.

This clone was recorded at least ten times. The chain has TRBV11-2 and TRBJ1-2; maybe TRBD1 (5 bases). The CDR3 runs 14 residues. Germline V gene data show CDR1 as SGHAT and CDR2 as FQNNGV. V lost 0 bases, J lost 5 bases, and 10 bases lay in between. CDR3 sequence (DNA): TGTGCCAGCAGCTTAGAGGCGACAGTTTATGGCTACACCTTC. This gives the protein CASSLEATVYGYTF.

This clone showed up just once. The rearrangement uses TRBV5-4 and TRBJ1-4; 11 positions agree with TRBD1. This CDR3 is built from 15 residues. With V trimmed by 4 bases and J by 7 bases, 6 bases remained unmatched. CDR1 and CDR2 (germline): SGHNT, YYREEE (reference sequence). Here the CDR3 reads CASSADRGRREKLFF. For the CDR3, the DNA is TGTGCCAGCAGCGCGGACAGGGGGCGGCGTGAAAAACTGTTTTTT.

J is TRBJ2-6 and V is TRBV28; 7 bases fit TRBD1. The CDR3 runs 15 residues. CDR1 and CDR2 from the germline V gene are MDHEN and SYDVKM. The junction had 3 bases not matched to a gene; V was cut back by 3 bases and J by 4 bases. The CDR3 DNA is TGTGCCAGCAGTTTGGGACAGAGAGGGGCCAACGTCCTGACTTTC. Amino acid sequence: CASSLGQRGANVLTF.

V is TRBV19 and J is TRBJ1-1; no reliable D call. The CDR3 has 16 amino acids. CDR1 is LNHDA, CDR2 SQIVND, per germline (reference sequence). Trimming cost V 6 bases and J 0 bases, with 17 bases left between them. CDR3 region: CASSLGRAAMNTEAFF. Written as DNA, the CDR3 is TGTGCCAGTAGCCTCGGTAGGGCGGCTATGAACACTGAAGCTTTCTTT.

The chain combines TRBV6-1 with TRBJ2-3; D is perhaps TRBD1 or TRBD2 (5 bases each). CDR3 length: 15 residues. Trimming pared 2 bases from V and 0 bases from J, leaving 9 bases between. Germline V gene data show CDR1 as MNHNS and CDR2 as SASEGT. The CDR3 sequence is CASSERGGSTDTQYF. The CDR3 nucleotides are TGTGCCAGCAGTGAACGGGGCGGAAGCACAGATACGCAGTATTTT.

This clone has a handful of counts. CDR3: CASSFSANAGELFF. DNA for the CDR3: TGTGCCAGCAGTTTTTCGGCAAACGCCGGGGAGCTGTTTTTT. The rearrangement uses TRBV27 and TRBJ2-2; the D is unclear. V shed 3 bases and J shed 6 bases, with 11 bases lying between them. The CDR3 loop spans 14 amino acids. The germline V gene encodes CDR1 MNHEY and CDR2 SMNVEV (reference sequence).

The chain recombines TRBV30 with TRBJ2-7; the D gene is possibly TRBD2 (5 bases). This CDR3 is 12 amino acids long. The V end was cut by 8 bases, the J end by 2 bases, with 13 bases between. CDR1 GTSNPN and CDR2 SVGIG come from the germline V gene (reference sequence). CDR3 sequence reads: CAAGRRPYEQYF. The CDR3 DNA sequence: TGTGCCGCGGGTCGACGGCCCTACGAGCAGTACTTC.

The chain links TRBV24-1 to TRBJ1-2, with a weak D call TRBD1 (5 bases). The CDR3 is made up of 14 amino acids. Trimming took off 3 bases at V and 1 base at J, with 8 bases between the two ends. Germline V lookup: CDR1 KGHDR, CDR2 SFDVKD. The chain's CDR3 is CATSDGANNYGYTF. The CDR3 bases are TGTGCCACCAGTGATGGGGCAAATAACTATGGCTACACCTTC.

This clone was seen more than once but under ten times. This chain uses TRBV19 with TRBJ1-1; D is ambiguous. The germline CDR1 and CDR2 sequences are LNHDA and SQIVND (reference sequence). The CDR3 extends over 17 amino acids. V was pared by 3 bases and J by 0 bases, with 17 bases between. The CDR3 coding sequence is TGTGCCAGTAGTATGCCCACCTTGCAACGGTTGAACACTGAAGCTTTCTTT. Translated: CASSMPTLQRLNTEAFF.

This chain connects TRBV28 to TRBJ1-3; no clear D gene. This CDR3 region has 14 residues. Between the trimmed V and J ends, which lost 6 bases and 4 bases, there was a span of 13 bases. Per germline, CDR1 MDHEN and CDR2 SYDVKM. CDR3 nucleotide sequence: TGTGCCAGCAGAAATAGCCGGGGAGGAAACACCATATATTTT. The encoded protein is CASRNSRGGNTIYF.

The chain employs TRBV12-5 and TRBJ2-3; D uncertain. The V gene's germline CDR1 is LGHNT and CDR2 FRNRAP. The CDR3 extends over 18 amino acids. V gave up 7 bases and J gave up 5 bases, with 28 bases separating them. The CDR3 is CASAPNPEVKAKGDTQYF. CDR3 nucleotides: TGTGCTAGTGCCCCCAATCCCGAGGTTAAGGCGAAAGGAGATACGCAGTATTTT.

This clone was detected a few times. This rearrangement joins TRBV4-3 to TRBJ1-6, with TRBD1 matching over 7 bases. The CDR3 spans 17 residues. Germline V CDR1 and CDR2: LGHNA, YSLEER. Trimming cost V 0 bases and J 3 bases; bases outside gene matches: 5. CDR3 amino acids: CASSQDRGDSYNSPLHF. The CDR3 nucleotides read TGCGCCAGCAGCCAAGATAGGGGGGACAGCTATAATTCACCCCTCCACTTT.

This clone was seen a few times. The V gene is TRBV28, the J gene TRBJ2-5, with D maybe TRBD1 (5 bases). The germline V gene has CDR1 MDHEN and CDR2 SYDVKM. There are 14 residues in the CDR3. The germline V and J ends were trimmed by 4 bases and 5 bases, with 14 bases remaining between them. The chain's CDR3 is CASSSHQGGETQYF. Here the CDR3 DNA reads TGTGCCAGCAGTTCGCATCAGGGTGGCGAGACCCAGTACTTC. The full variable domain, completed using reference TRBV28 and TRBJ2-5, is DVKVTQSSRYLVKRTGEKVFLECVQDMDHENMFWYRQDPGLGLRLIYFSYDVKMKEKGDIPEGYSVSREKKERFSLILESASTNQTSMYLCASSSHQGGETQYFGPGTRLLVL.

This chain links TRBV28 with TRBJ2-4; a weak D match, TRBD2 (6 bases). The CDR3 runs to 14 residues. V gave up 3 bases and J gave up 1 base, with 7 bases separating them. Looked up from germline, CDR1 is MDHEN and CDR2 is SYDVKM. In nucleotides, the CDR3 is TGTGCCAGCAGTTTTGGGGGGGCCAAAAACATTCAGTACTTC. The encoded protein is CASSFGGAKNIQYF.

This clone was counted between two and nine times. The chain carries TRBV7-2 and TRBJ2-3; tentative D call: TRBD2 (5 bases). V gave up 11 bases and J gave up 2 bases, with 14 bases separating them. The CDR3 spans 13 residues. Germline V gives CDR1 SGHTA, CDR2 FQGNSA. CDR3 sequence reads: CAVGGGLTDTQYF. The CDR3 DNA is TGTGCCGTAGGAGGCGGACTCACAGATACGCAGTATTTT. Full variable domain (missing parts from reference TRBV7-2 and TRBJ2-3): GAGVSQSPSNKVTEKGKDVELRCDPISGHTALYWYRQSLGQGLEFLIYFQGNSAPDKSGLPSDRFSAERTGGSVSTLTIQRTQQEDSAVYLCAVGGGLTDTQYFGPGTRLTVL.

The chain couples TRBV5-1 to TRBJ1-2; perhaps TRBD1 as D (5 bases). Per the germline V gene, CDR1 is SGHRS and CDR2 is YFSETQ. Trimming took 4 bases from V and 9 from J, leaving 19 bases between them. The length of the CDR3 is 14 residues. CDR3 protein: CASSLSGPPTSYTF. CDR3 coding DNA: TGCGCCAGCAGCCTCTCGGGACCTCCAACCAGCTACACCTTC.